Listed below are T cell receptor beta chains from one sample, sequenced in a study of OX40 agonist ivuxolimab in advanced cancers. The table came from immunoSEQ multiplex PCR; TCRdb's copy has only in-frame clones and leaves some out. Counted here are about 50,000 clones, around 80% occurring once; the ten biggest clones make up under 5%. The starting material was CD4+ or CD8+ T cells sorted from blood, obtained in a trial of the OX40 agonist ivuxolimab. The receptors come from an adult with an advanced solid tumor such as melanoma, head and neck, liver or kidney cancer. The CDR3 runs from the conserved cysteine through the conserved F or W. Each record gives: J gene, V gene, clone size, D gene, CDR3 DNA, CDR3 protein. The D gene is left open where the match is weak. Expanded clones are given a class, and other clones once, few, many or no size at all.

TRBJ1-1 | TRBV4-1 | . | TRBD1 | TGCGCCAGCAGCCAAGCTGGGACAGGGGGAGGTTTGGCTTTCTTT | CASSQAGTGGGLAFF
TRBJ1-1 | TRBV19 | . | TRBD1 | TGTGCCAGCGGGGGAGACAGGGGGCGATCGGGCACTGAAGCTTTCTTT | CASGGDRGRSGTEAFF
TRBJ1-2 | TRBV18 | . | . | TGTGCCAGCTCACCGTACAGGCTCCACTATGGCTACACCTTC | CASSPYRLHYGYTF
TRBJ1-4 | TRBV28 | . | . | TGTGCCATCAACGCTGCCGTGGCAACTAATGAAAAACTGTTTTTT | CAINAAVATNEKLFF
TRBJ2-3 | TRBV19 | . | TRBD1 | TGTGCCAGTAGTAGAGGGACAGGGGCCACAGATACGCAGTATTTT | CASSRGTGATDTQYF
TRBJ1-4 | TRBV28 | . | . | TGTGCCAGCAGTCCACTATATGAAAAACTGTTTTTT | CASSPLYEKLFF
TRBJ1-1 | TRBV19 | . | TRBD1 | TGTGCCAGTAGTAAAACAGGGGGCATAAACACTGAAGCTTTCTTT | CASSKTGGINTEAFF
TRBJ2-3 | TRBV29-1 | . | TRBD2 | TGCAGCGTTGGAGGCGGGAGGGCCGGTGAGGGCACAGATACGCAGTATTTT | CSVGGGRAGEGTDTQYF
TRBJ2-5 | TRBV4-2 | . | . | TGTGCCAGCAGCTTGCGGGGAGGACAAGAGACCCAGTACTTC | CASSLRGGQETQYF
TRBJ2-3 | TRBV5-1 | . | TRBD2 | TGCGCCAGCAGCCCTACTAGCGGGGGCCGCACAGATACGCAGTATTTT | CASSPTSGGRTDTQYF
TRBJ1-3 | TRBV7-9 | . | . | TGTGCCAGCAGCCCAGGGGGAAACACCATATATTTT | CASSPGGNTIYF
TRBJ2-5 | TRBV29-1 | . | TRBD1 | TGCAGCGTTGATCACAGGGGGCAAAAGACCCAGTACTTC | CSVDHRGQKTQYF
TRBJ1-2 | TRBV10-3 | . | . | TGTGCCATCAGCGGAATCCTGGGTGGCTACACCTTC | CAISGILGGYTF
TRBJ2-3 | TRBV9 | . | TRBD2 | TGTGCCAGCAGCGTAGTTGGGCGGGGGGGTTTAGATACGCAGTATTTT | CASSVVGRGGLDTQYF
TRBJ2-1 | TRBV7-3 | . | . | TGTGCCAGCAGCTTACCAACTCGTACGAATGAGCAGTTCTTC | CASSLPTRTNEQFF
TRBJ2-1 | TRBV7-2 | . | . | TGTGCCAGCAGCTTGAGCATTTCCAATGAGCAGTTCTTC | CASSLSISNEQFF
TRBJ2-1 | TRBV7-2 | . | TRBD2 | TGTGCCAGCAGCTTGAGACTAGCGGGAGCGGGTGAGCAGTTCTTC | CASSLRLAGAGEQFF
TRBJ1-2 | TRBV11-2 | . | . | TGTGCCAGCAGCCCCGAGATTTGGAGGGGCTATGGCTACACCTTC | CASSPEIWRGYGYTF
TRBJ1-5 | TRBV27 | . | . | TGTGCCAGCAGTTTTAGGGCAAATCAGCCCCAGCATTTT | CASSFRANQPQHF
TRBJ2-2 | TRBV19 | medium-sized | . | TGTGCCAGTAGTATCGTGGTGGGACTTAACACCGGGGAGCTGTTTTTT | CASSIVVGLNTGELFF
TRBJ2-5 | TRBV29-1 | . | TRBD2 | TGCAGCGTTGGACTAGCGGGGTGGGAGACCCAGTACTTC | CSVGLAGWETQYF
TRBJ2-7 | TRBV14 | . | . | TGTGCCAGCAGCCAAGATGTCGAGCAGTACTTC | CASSQDVEQYF